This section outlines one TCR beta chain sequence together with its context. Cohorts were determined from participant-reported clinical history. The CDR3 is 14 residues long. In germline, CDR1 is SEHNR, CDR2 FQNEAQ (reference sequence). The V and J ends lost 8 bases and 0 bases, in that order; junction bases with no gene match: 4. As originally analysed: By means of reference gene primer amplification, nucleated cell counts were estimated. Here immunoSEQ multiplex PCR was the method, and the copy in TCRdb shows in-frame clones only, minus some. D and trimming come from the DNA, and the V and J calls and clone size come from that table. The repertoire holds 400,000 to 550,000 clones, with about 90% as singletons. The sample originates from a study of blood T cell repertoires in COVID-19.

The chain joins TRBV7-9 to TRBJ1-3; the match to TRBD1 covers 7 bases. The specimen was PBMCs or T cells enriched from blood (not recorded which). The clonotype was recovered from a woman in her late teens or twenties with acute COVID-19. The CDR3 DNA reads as TGTGCCAGCGGGGACAGCGACTCTGGAAACACCATATATTTT. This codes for CASGDSDSGNTIYF.